The clone carrying this T cell receptor beta chain was picked up many times. CDR1 is MNHNS and CDR2 is SASEGT in the germline V gene. CDR3 length equals 14 residues. The V end lost 10 bases, the J end lost 5 bases, and 15 bases lay between the germline ends. 5'-RACE, quantitative and with molecular barcodes, yielded the TCR beta libraries. In TCRdb, the 5' RACE reads were re-called with MiXCR into one record per CDR3 protein. Of some 71,000 distinct CDR3 sequences in the sample, 5.3% are singletons; the top ten hold 2.2%. This sample stems from a study of CD8 T cells in ankylosing spondylitis. The source of this sequence is a male donor with ankylosing spondylitis or in good health (not recorded which). The rearrangement uses TRBV6-1 and TRBJ1-6, with D uncertain. The sample taken for sequencing was blood, either unsorted or a sorted T cell fraction (not recorded which). The CDR3 sequence is CATRPPSNNSPLHF. CDR3 nucleotides: TGTGCCACCAGGCCCCCCAGTAATAATTCACCCCTCCACTTT.